The entry below describes one TCR beta chain. Using immunoSEQ multiplex PCR, the repertoire was profiled, and TCRdb retains in-frame clones only, with some absent. The sample has roughly 160,000 clones; roughly 87% are singletons. The data derive from a study of blood T cell repertoires in COVID-19. Each recovered donor of Cohort 3 presented with two negative PCRs, clearance, or symptom resolution. V shed 8 bases and J shed 2 bases, with 12 bases lying between them. This CDR3 comprises 14 residues. Looked up from germline, CDR1 is LNHDA and CDR2 is SQIVND (reference sequence). J is TRBJ1-4 and V is TRBV19; D is ambiguous. Sequencing input: PBMCs or T cells enriched from blood (not recorded which). This receptor was identified in a man between 45 and 60 years old who had recovered from COVID-19. CDR3 DNA: TGTGCCAGTCGTCCTCGGGAGACTAATGAAAAACTGTTTTTT. It encodes CASRPRETNEKLFF.